This TCR beta chain was observed in a study of blood T cell repertoires in COVID-19. As for the study in general: T cells, B-cell-depleted T cells, or PBMCs provided the cDNA or gDNA that served as material.

Trimming cost V 2 bases and J 6 bases, with 7 bases left between them. Looked up from germline, CDR1 is SGHVS and CDR2 is FNYEAQ. The CDR3 is 12 amino acids. Participant reports of clinical history set cohort assignment. The assay was immunoSEQ multiplex PCR, and TCRdb's table has in-frame clones only and misses some. This sample yields 290,000 or so clones, of which 90% are seen a single time; 3.5% to 4.5% belongs to the top ten. The sample taken for sequencing was PBMCs or T cells enriched from blood (not recorded which). This chain connects TRBV7-6 to TRBJ1-1; perhaps TRBD1 as D (5 bases). The sequence came from a young woman with acute COVID-19. The CDR3 DNA reads as TGTGCCAGCAGCTTATCGGGGGCTGAAGCTTTCTTT. Translating it yields CASSLSGAEAFF.